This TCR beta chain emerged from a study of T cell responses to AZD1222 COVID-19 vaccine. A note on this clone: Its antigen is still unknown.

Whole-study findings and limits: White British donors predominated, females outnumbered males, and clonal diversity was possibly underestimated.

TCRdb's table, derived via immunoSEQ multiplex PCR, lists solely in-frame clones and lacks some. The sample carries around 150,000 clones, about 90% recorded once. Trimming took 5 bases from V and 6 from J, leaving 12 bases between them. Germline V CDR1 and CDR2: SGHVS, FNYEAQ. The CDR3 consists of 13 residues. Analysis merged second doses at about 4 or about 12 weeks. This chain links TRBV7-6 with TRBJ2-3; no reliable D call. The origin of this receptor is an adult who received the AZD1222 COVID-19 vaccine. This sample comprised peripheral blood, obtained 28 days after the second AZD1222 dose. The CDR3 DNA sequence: TGTGCCAGCAGCCTATCTAATGTGGATACGCAGTATTTT. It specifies CASSLSNVDTQYF. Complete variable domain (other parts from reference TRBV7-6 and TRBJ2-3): GAGVSQSPRYKVTKRGQDVALRCDPISGHVSLYWYRQALGQGPEFLTYFNYEAQQDKSGLPNDRFSAERPEGSISTLTIQRTEQRDSAMYRCASSLSNVDTQYFGPGTRLTVL.